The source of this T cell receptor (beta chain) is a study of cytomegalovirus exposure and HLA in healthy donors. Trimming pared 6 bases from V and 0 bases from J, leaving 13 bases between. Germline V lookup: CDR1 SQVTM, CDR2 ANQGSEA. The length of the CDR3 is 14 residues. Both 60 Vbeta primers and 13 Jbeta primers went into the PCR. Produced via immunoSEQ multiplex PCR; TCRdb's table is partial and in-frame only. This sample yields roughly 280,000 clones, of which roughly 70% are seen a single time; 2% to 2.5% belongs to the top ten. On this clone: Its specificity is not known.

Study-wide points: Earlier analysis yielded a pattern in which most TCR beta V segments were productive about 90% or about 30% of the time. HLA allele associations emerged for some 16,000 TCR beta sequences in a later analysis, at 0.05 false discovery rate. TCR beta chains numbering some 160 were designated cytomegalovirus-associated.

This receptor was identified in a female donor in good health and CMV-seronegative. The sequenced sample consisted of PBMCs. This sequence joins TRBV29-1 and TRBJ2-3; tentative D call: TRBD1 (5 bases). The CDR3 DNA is TGCAGCGTGAAAGCGACAGTGAGCACAGATACGCAGTATTTT. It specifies CSVKATVSTDTQYF.